Presented here are 15 T cell receptor beta chains from one specimen sequenced in a study of T and B cells in COVID-19 patients. Each TRB amplification used about 250-550 ng of genomic DNA from blood. Multiplex PCR with BIOMED2 TRB-A/B primer pools amplified TRB rearrangements. TCRdb passed the multiplex PCR reads through MiXCR, listing each CDR3 protein once. The table shows about 18,000 distinct CDR3 sequences, with 35% to 45% occurring only once. The source material was blood. The receptors were sampled from a human donor with active COVID-19.

Regarding this clonotype: A much larger clonotype is one base distant, so this may be a read error. V and J are TRBV29-1 and TRBJ1-2, with D maybe TRBD1 (6 bases). The CDR3 consists of 14 residues. CDR1 is SQVTM, CDR2 ANQGSEA, per germline. The V end lost 2 bases, the J end lost 12 bases, and 22 bases lay between the germline ends. CDR3 DNA: TGCAGCGTTGAAAACGCGGGACAAATTGGCGGCCACACCTTC. It yields the protein CSVENAGQIGGHTF.

The chain couples TRBV7-2 to TRBJ2-5; D gene ambiguous. The V gene lost 1 base and the J gene lost 4 bases, with 10 bases spanning the gap. CDR1 and CDR2 from the germline V gene are SGHTA and FQGNSA. This CDR3 has 14 residues. CDR3 DNA: TGTGCCAGCAGCTTAGGTGGCAGCTTAGAGACCCAGTACTTC. Encoded protein: CASSLGGSLETQYF.

This clonotype is deemed medium-sized. The gene calls are TRBV29-1 and TRBJ1-5; a weak D match, TRBD1 (5 bases). The CDR3 spans 12 residues. Trimming pared 4 bases from V and 10 bases from J, leaving 14 bases between. Germline V lookup: CDR1 SQVTM, CDR2 ANQGSEA. CDR3 sequence reads: CSVVQDGGPQHF. CDR3 sequence (DNA): TGCAGCGTTGTACAGGATGGTGGACCCCAGCATTTT.

Ten or more counts support this clonotype. The CDR3 DNA sequence: TGTGCCAGCCTACCAGCGGGGCAGCCATACTATGGCTACACCTTC. Translation: CASLPAGQPYYGYTF. This chain connects TRBV19 to TRBJ1-2, with a tentative D call TRBD1 (5 bases). V was clipped by 9 bases and J by 3 bases, with 20 bases between them. This CDR3 is built from 15 residues. Germline V CDR1 and CDR2: LNHDA, SQIVND (reference sequence).

This chain joins TRBV5-6 and TRBJ1-3; D is uncertain. CDR3 size: 14 residues. Trimming shortened V by 4 bases and J by 0 bases, and 8 bases separated the two germline ends. CDR1 is SGHDT, CDR2 YYEEEE, per germline. This chain's CDR3 is CASSPRYSGNTIYF. CDR3 sequence (DNA): TGTGCCAGCAGCCCCAGGTACTCTGGAAACACCATATATTTT.

This chain connects TRBV20-1 to TRBJ2-7, with a possible D match to TRBD2 (5 bases). This CDR3 comprises 15 residues. Germline loops: CDR1 DFQATT, CDR2 SNEGSKA (reference sequence). Between the trimmed V and J ends, which lost 0 bases and 0 bases, there was a span of 12 bases. CDR3 amino acids: CSARDIRTYSYEQYV. The CDR3, as DNA: TGCAGTGCTAGAGATATAAGGACTTACTCCTACGAGCAGTACGTC.

In this sample, this clonotype turned up a few times. This rearrangement joins TRBV5-4 to TRBJ2-7, with 7 bases identical to TRBD2. V was clipped by 7 bases and J by 4 bases; unmatched bases: 11. Per the germline V gene, CDR1 is SGHNT and CDR2 is YYREEE (reference sequence). The CDR3 is 14 residues long. CDR3 in DNA: TGTGCCAGCGCTATCCGGGGGGTCCTATACGAGCAGTACTTC. Protein product: CASAIRGVLYEQYF.

This clonotype was found a few times. J is TRBJ2-5 and V is TRBV7-6; D is unclear. The CDR3 covers 14 residues. V lost 5 bases, J lost 1 base, and 11 bases lay in between. From germline, CDR1 is SGHVS and CDR2 FNYEAQ. As DNA, the CDR3 is TGTGCCAGCAGCCTTCGTTCCCCCCAAGAGACCCAGTACTTC. Translating it yields CASSLRSPQETQYF.

This clonotype is deemed medium-sized. The genes are TRBV29-1 and TRBJ2-3; D not certain. V was trimmed by 8 bases and J by 6 bases, leaving 15 bases between them. The germline CDR1 and CDR2 sequences are SQVTM and ANQGSEA. The CDR3 totals 12 residues. The CDR3 sequence is CSSSLGQDTQYF. Here the CDR3 DNA reads TGCAGCAGCTCCCTGGGTCAGGATACGCAGTATTTT.

The chain couples TRBV27 to TRBJ2-5, with 16 bases fitting TRBD2. V lost 5 bases and J lost 6; bases outside the gene matches: 18. The V gene's germline CDR1 is MNHEY and CDR2 SMNVEV (reference sequence). This CDR3 spans 20 amino acids. The chain's CDR3 is CASSRGPGTSGGAGLKTQYF. CDR3 nucleotides: TGTGCCAGCAGTAGGGGTCCCGGGACTAGCGGGGGGGCCGGTCTGAAGACCCAGTACTTC.

Judged by abundance, this clonotype is medium-sized (0.01 to 0.1%). The chain uses TRBV19 and TRBJ2-2; a weak D match, TRBD1 (6 bases). The V gene lost 4 bases and the J gene lost 6 bases, with 15 bases spanning the gap. The CDR3 spans 15 residues. Germline V gives CDR1 LNHDA, CDR2 SQIVND (reference sequence). Written as DNA, the CDR3 is TGTGCCAGTAGTAACGACAGGCGAACGTCCGGGGAGCTGTTTTTT. Residues: CASSNDRRTSGELFF.

The chain employs TRBV5-6 and TRBJ1-1; TRBD1 aligns across 7 bases. J was trimmed by 0 bases and V by 0 bases; bases with no gene match: 8. The CDR3 length is 17 residues. The germline V gene has CDR1 SGHDT and CDR2 YYEEEE. This CDR3 is CASSLVSGGMMNTEAFF. The CDR3 DNA sequence: TGTGCCAGCAGCTTGGTCTCAGGGGGGATGATGAACACTGAAGCTTTCTTT.

The chain combines TRBV24-1 with TRBJ2-7, with TRBD1 matching over 7 bases. Germline assignment: CDR1 KGHDR and CDR2 SFDVKD. This CDR3 has 14 amino acids. The V gene end was trimmed by 4 bases and the J gene end by 2 bases; junction bases not matched to a gene: 4. This CDR3 reads CATSDPGQPYEQYF. The CDR3 region has the DNA TGTGCCACCAGTGACCCGGGACAGCCCTACGAGCAGTACTTC.

The chain is built from TRBV20-1 and TRBJ2-2; 8 bases line up with TRBD2. Trimming took 6 bases from V and 8 from J; bases not matched to a gene: 11. Germline-derived CDR1 and CDR2 are DFQATT and SNEGSKA (reference sequence). The CDR3 has 14 residues. The CDR3 loop is CSAIAGRLRGELFF. Here the CDR3 DNA reads TGCAGTGCAATAGCGGGGAGGCTAAGAGGGGAGCTGTTTTTT.

The rearrangement links TRBV11-1 to TRBJ2-3; 9 bases align to TRBD2. The length of the CDR3 is 16 residues. Germline V gene data show CDR1 as SGHAT and CDR2 as FQDESV (reference sequence). With 5 bases clipped from V and 4 bases from J, the junction kept 10 bases outside the gene matches. This CDR3 is CASSPVGRGGADTQYF. For the CDR3, the DNA is TGTGCCAGCAGCCCCGTGGGGCGGGGGGGGGCAGATACGCAGTATTTT.